What follows are 5 T cell receptor beta chains derived from one specimen sequenced in a study of cytomegalovirus exposure and HLA in healthy donors. Method: immunoSEQ multiplex PCR; TCRdb's copy keeps in-frame clones and lacks some. The data show around 250,000 clones, 90% seen once. The sequencing input was PBMCs. The receptors were gathered from a young woman in good health and CMV-seronegative.

This clone was observed a single time. The rearrangement uses TRBV6-5 and TRBJ1-5; D gene unclear. V was cut by 3 bases and J by 3 bases, with 12 bases left in between. Per the germline V gene, CDR1 is MNHEY and CDR2 is SVGAGI. The length of the CDR3 is 15 residues. CDR3 protein: CASSYGSGNNQPQHF. The CDR3 nucleotides are TGTGCCAGCAGTTATGGGTCGGGGAACAATCAGCCCCAGCATTTT.

V usage is TRBV28 and J usage is TRBJ1-1, with TRBD1 matching over 9 bases. After removal of 10 bases from V and 5 bases from J, the junction contained 8 bases not matched to a gene. Germline lookup yields CDR1 MDHEN and CDR2 SYDVKM. The CDR3 totals 13 residues. In DNA, the CDR3 is TGTGCCACCTACAGGGGGCTCAAGACTGAAGCTTTCTTT. Translation gives CATYRGLKTEAFF. Full variable domain (remainder filled in from reference TRBV28 and TRBJ1-1): DVKVTQSSRYLVKRTGEKVFLECVQDMDHENMFWYRQDPGLGLRLIYFSYDVKMKEKGDIPEGYSVSREKKERFSLILESASTNQTSMYLCATYRGLKTEAFFGQGTRLTVV.

The chain recombines TRBV6-5 with TRBJ1-5; TRBD1 matches at 10 bases. CDR3 length: 15 residues. V shed 6 bases, J shed 6 bases, and the junction held 8 bases outside the gene matches. The V gene's germline CDR1 is MNHEY and CDR2 SVGAGI. The CDR3 region has the DNA TGTGCCAGCAGAGACGGGACAGGGGTCGTTCAGCCCCAGCATTTT. It yields the protein CASRDGTGVVQPQHF.

The V gene is TRBV11-2, the J gene TRBJ2-3; the match to TRBD2 covers 9 bases. This CDR3 spans 16 amino acids. J was trimmed by 1 base and V by 7 bases; bases with no gene match: 9. CDR1 SGHAT and CDR2 FQNNGV come from the germline V gene. The CDR3 bases are TGTGCCAGCATGGGGGTTAGCGGGGGAGGCACAGATACGCAGTATTTT. Its translation is CASMGVSGGGTDTQYF.

Concerning this clone itself: One junction end disagrees with the germline gene, perhaps due to a read error. The same CDR3 can be traced to other DNA sequences in this sample. This chain connects TRBV29-1 to TRBJ1-1; TRBD1 might be the D (5 bases). The CDR3 is made up of 13 amino acids. Germline V lookup: CDR1 SQVTM, CDR2 ANQGSEA. This CDR3 is CSVQGLRNTEAFF. CDR3 in DNA: TGCAGCGTTCAGGGCCTCAGAAACACTGAAGCCTTCTTT.